This entry lists 2 T cell receptor beta chains sequenced from one sample in a study of CD8+CD57+ T cells in acquired aplastic anemia. Genomic DNA, the template, was used for profiling of the TCR beta VDJ and CDR3. TCRdb reprocessed the reads with MiXCR, giving one entry per CDR3 protein. The sample consists of 200,000 to 250,000 distinct CDR3 sequences, roughly 35% of them appearing once. Sequencing used sorted CD4+, CD8+, or CD8+CD57+ T cells (not recorded which) from PBMCs. Receptor source: a human donor in good health, serving as a control.

In this sample, this clonotype turned up many times. The chain links TRBV14 to TRBJ2-5; D gene unclear. Germline CDR1 SGHDN, CDR2 FVKESK. The CDR3 contains 11 residues. Trimming shortened V by 1 base and J by 4 bases, and 1 base separated the two germline ends. CDR3 loop: CASSQAETQYF. Written as DNA, the CDR3 is TGTGCCAGCAGCCAAGCAGAGACCCAGTACTTC.

The chain recombines TRBV12-3 or TRBV12-4 with TRBJ1-2; perhaps TRBD1 as D (5 bases). CDR3 length: 11 amino acids. The V gene lost 3 bases and the J gene lost 9 bases, with 8 bases spanning the gap. The DNA for the CDR3 is TGTGCCAGCAGTTTTCAGGGAAGCTACACCTTC. Translated, it gives CASSFQGSYTF.